This TCR beta chain was identified in a study of blood T cell repertoires in COVID-19. The table lists this clone with a count of one. CDR3 length equals 14 residues. The germline gives CDR1 KGHSH, CDR2 LQKENI. V lost 3 bases, J lost 11 bases, and 8 bases stayed unmatched. As originally analysed: Counts of nucleated cells, estimated from reference gene primer amplification, were obtained. Sequencing used immunoSEQ multiplex PCR; TCRdb keeps in-frame clones, though not all of them. V, J and clone size were drawn from that table, and D and trimming were deduced from the DNA. The sample holds 50,000 to 65,000 clones, more than 80% seen once.

The genes are TRBV18 and TRBJ1-4; 8 bases map to TRBD1. Sample: peripheral blood. The sequence derives from a human donor in a cohort sampled during active COVID-19. CDR3 nucleotide sequence: TGTGCCAGCTCACCGGGACAGGACGGAATGAAACTGTTTTTT. Protein product: CASSPGQDGMKLFF.